This TCR beta chain was sequenced during a study of cytomegalovirus exposure and HLA in healthy donors. The PCR ran on 60 Vbeta and 13 Jbeta primers. Data came from immunoSEQ multiplex PCR; TCRdb stores just in-frame clones and leaves some out. The sample consists of 150,000 or so clones, approximately 82% of them appearing once. V shed 5 bases and J 0 bases; nucleotides not matched to a gene: 4. This CDR3 comprises 14 residues. Germline V lookup: CDR1 ENHRY, CDR2 SYGVKD. The chain couples TRBV10-3 to TRBJ2-7, with 7 bases fitting TRBD1. The sequence was obtained from a man aged 25 to 45 in good health and CMV-seropositive. Sequencing used PBMCs. The CDR3 DNA sequence: TGTGCCATCAGTTTGGGACAGACCTCCTACGAGCAGTACTTC. Protein: CAISLGQTSYEQYF.